This TCR beta chain was recorded in a study of T cell responses to AZD1222 COVID-19 vaccine. Findings of the study overall: The peak T cell response came first, and repertoires were sampled only after it. Mapped onto spike, vaccine-associated CD4 TCRs spanned it and were dominant at 160-218 and 743-854. Just a handful of people given AZD1222 tested seropositive at baseline. The study found Spike-specific TCR breadth and depth rose after two AZD1222 doses.

This table comes from immunoSEQ multiplex PCR, and its TCRdb copy is limited to in-frame clones, with some not included. In the table there are more than 95,000 clones, roughly 92% of which are singletons. This clone is a singleton in its sample. The antigen remains unidentified. The clonotype comes from an adult who received the AZD1222 COVID-19 vaccine. Material: peripheral blood, obtained 28 days after the second AZD1222 dose.

This CDR3 reads CASSYRPGLTSEQYF. In nucleotides, the CDR3 is TGTGCCAGCAGTTACCGGCCGGGCCTAACGAGCGAGCAGTACTTC. The chain is built from TRBV6-2 or TRBV6-3 and TRBJ2-7; unclear D gene. The length of the CDR3 is 15 residues. CDR1 is MNHEY, CDR2 SVGEGT, per germline. V was shortened by 2 bases and J by 6 bases, with 17 bases between the two germline ends.